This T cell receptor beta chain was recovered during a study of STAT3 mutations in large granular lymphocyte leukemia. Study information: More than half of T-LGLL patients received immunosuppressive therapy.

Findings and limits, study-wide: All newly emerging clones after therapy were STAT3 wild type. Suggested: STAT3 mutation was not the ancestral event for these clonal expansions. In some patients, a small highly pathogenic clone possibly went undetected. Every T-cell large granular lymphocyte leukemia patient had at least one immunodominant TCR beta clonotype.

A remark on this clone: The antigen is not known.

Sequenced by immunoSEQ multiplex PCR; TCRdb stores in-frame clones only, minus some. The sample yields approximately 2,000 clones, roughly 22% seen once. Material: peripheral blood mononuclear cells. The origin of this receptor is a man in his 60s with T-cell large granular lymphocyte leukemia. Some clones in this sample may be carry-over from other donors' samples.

CDR3: CASSRMIGSETQYF. In DNA, the CDR3 is TGTGCCAGCTCAAGAATGATAGGGTCAGAGACCCAGTACTTC. V gene TRBV7-6 combines with J gene TRBJ2-5; D is unclear. Germline assignment: CDR1 SGHVS and CDR2 FNYEAQ. The CDR3 totals 14 residues. Trimming pared 8 bases from V and 4 bases from J, leaving 17 bases between.